The 17 T cell receptor beta chains in this list originate from one sample, sequenced in a study of T cell repertoires in cytomegalovirus infection. TCRdb redid the calling of the reads with MiXCR, one entry per CDR3 protein. The data hold some 200,000 distinct CDR3 sequences, with about 40% observed a single time. No cognate antigen is known for these TCRs. The starting material was CD8+ T cells from cultured PBMCs, obtained from culture after CMV antigen stimulation. Receptors were obtained from a human donor in good health (CMV status not recorded). Some clones in this sample may be carry-over from other donors' samples.

This clonotype was seen a handful of times. The gene calls are TRBV7-6 and TRBJ1-5; D perhaps matches TRBD1 (5 bases). The CDR3 has 18 amino acids. V was pared by 5 bases and J by 0 bases, with 20 bases between. Germline CDR1 and CDR2: SGHVS and FNYEAQ. Here the CDR3 reads CASSPLRDGLYSNQPQHF. The CDR3 coding sequence is TGTGCCAGCAGCCCTCTGCGGGACGGCTTATATAGCAATCAGCCCCAGCATTTT.

The gene calls are TRBV25-1 and TRBJ1-1; D is undetermined. With 0 bases removed from V and 7 bases from J, the gap between germline ends came to 9 bases. The CDR3 loop spans 13 amino acids. Germline assignment: CDR1 MGHDK and CDR2 SYGVNS. CDR3 amino acids: CASSEYGQDEAFF. The DNA for the CDR3 is TGTGCCAGCAGTGAATACGGGCAGGATGAAGCTTTCTTT.

The chain combines TRBV7-9 with TRBJ2-3; maybe TRBD2 (7 bases). Trimming cost V 5 bases and J 4 bases, with 22 bases left between them. The germline V gene has CDR1 SEHNR and CDR2 FQNEAQ (reference sequence). The CDR3 has 17 residues. The CDR3 loop reads CASSSTKTGRGADTQYF. CDR3 DNA: TGTGCCAGCAGCAGTACGAAGACAGGCCGGGGGGCAGATACGCAGTATTTT.

Only a few counts were recorded for this clonotype. The chain joins TRBV7-9 to TRBJ2-5; D is possibly TRBD1 (5 bases). Trimming cost V 1 base and J 2 bases, with 11 bases left between them. The CDR3 extends over 15 amino acids. Germline lookup yields CDR1 SEHNR and CDR2 FQNEAQ (reference sequence). The CDR3 region is CASSLVGRIQETQYF. The CDR3 DNA is TGTGCCAGCAGCTTAGTGGGGCGGATACAAGAGACCCAGTACTTC.

This clonotype came up a few times. The chain carries TRBV4-2 and TRBJ2-7; maybe TRBD1 (5 bases). V lost 2 bases to trimming and J lost 2 bases, with 10 bases between them. In germline, CDR1 is LGHNA, CDR2 YNFKEQ. The length of the CDR3 is 14 residues. CDR3 bases: TGTGCCAGCAGCCAACCACAGGATGCCTACGAGCAGTACTTC. Protein sequence: CASSQPQDAYEQYF.

This clonotype was counted between two and nine times. This rearrangement joins TRBV4-2 to TRBJ2-7; TRBD1 matches at 7 bases. J lost 1 base, V lost 1 base, and 7 bases had no gene match. There are 16 residues in the CDR3. Per germline, CDR1 LGHNA and CDR2 YNFKEQ. The CDR3 coding sequence is TGTGCCAGCAGCCAAGGCAGGGGGATTCGGTCCTACGAGCAGTACTTC. This translates into CASSQGRGIRSYEQYF.

The chain links TRBV28 to TRBJ2-2, with TRBD2 identical over 7 bases. J gave up 1 base and V 5 bases, and 7 bases lay outside the gene matches. CDR1 is MDHEN and CDR2 is SYDVKM in the germline V gene. This CDR3 contains 16 residues. In DNA, the CDR3 is TGTGCCAGCAGTGGGAGGCGGGAGAGGAACACCGGGGAGCTGTTTTTT. Translation: CASSGRRERNTGELFF.

CDR3 DNA sequence: TGTGCCAGCAGTTTAAGTACAGGGGGGGGCAATGAGCAGTTCTTC. Its translation: CASSLSTGGGNEQFF. This sequence joins TRBV27 and TRBJ2-1; TRBD1 is a possible D gene (8 bases). The CDR3 contains 15 residues. The germline V gene has CDR1 MNHEY and CDR2 SMNVEV (reference sequence). V lost 2 bases and J lost 6, with 14 bases in between.

This clonotype was counted only a few times. The rearrangement uses TRBV7-8 and TRBJ2-7, with a tentative D call TRBD2 (5 bases). CDR1 SGHVS and CDR2 FQNEAQ come from the germline V gene. V lost 1 base and J lost 3, with 13 bases in between. The CDR3 is made up of 15 amino acids. The CDR3 region has the DNA TGTGCCAGCAGCTTAGAGGAGGCCCGGGGCTACGAGCAGTACTTC. Translated: CASSLEEARGYEQYF.

This clonotype was detected a few times. The CDR3 here is CASSELQGGGNTEAFF. CDR3 in DNA: TGTGCCAGCAGTGAACTGCAGGGGGGTGGAAACACTGAAGCTTTCTTT. The J gene is TRBJ1-1, the V gene TRBV6-1; 7 bases line up with TRBD1. CDR1 is MNHNS, CDR2 SASEGT, per germline. The CDR3 has 16 amino acids. V lost 2 bases, J lost 2 bases, and 8 bases stayed unmatched.

The V call is TRBV7-8, the J call TRBJ2-5; the D gene is possibly TRBD2 (6 bases). Germline lookup yields CDR1 SGHVS and CDR2 FQNEAQ. V lost 5 bases to trimming and J lost 3 bases, with 10 bases between them. The CDR3 has 13 residues. CDR3 coding DNA: TGTGCCAGCAGCCCGGAGGGTAAAGAGACCCAGTACTTC. It specifies CASSPEGKETQYF.

This chain links TRBV4-2 with TRBJ2-1; 12 nucleotides agree with TRBD2. This CDR3 comprises 16 residues. From germline, CDR1 is LGHNA and CDR2 YNFKEQ. J lost 6 bases, V lost 3 bases, and 6 bases had no gene match. The CDR3 DNA follows: TGTGCCAGCAGCCAGAGAGCTAGCGGGAGGGCCAATGAGCAGTTCTTC. Protein sequence: CASSQRASGRANEQFF.

The V gene is TRBV25-1, the J gene TRBJ2-1, with D maybe TRBD1 (5 bases). Trimming removed 2 bases from V and 14 bases from J, with 10 bases in between. CDR3 size: 11 residues. CDR1 is MGHDK and CDR2 is SYGVNS in the germline V gene. CDR3 DNA sequence: TGTGCCAGCAGTGAAGGGGCAGAGGAGTTCTTC. Its translation: CASSEGAEEFF. The entire variable domain, with the rest obtained from reference TRBV25-1 and TRBJ2-1, is as follows: EADIYQTPRYLVIGTGKKITLECSQTMGHDKMYWYQQDPGMELHLIHYSYGVNSTEKGDLSSESTVSRIRTEHFPLTLESARPSHTSQYLCASSEGAEEFFGPGTRLTVL.

The CDR3 spells CASSLALYRRDGYTF. CDR3 bases: TGTGCCAGCAGCTTAGCCCTTTATCGCAGGGATGGCTACACCTTC. This sequence joins TRBV7-9 and TRBJ1-2; D is possibly TRBD1 (5 bases). CDR1 and CDR2 from the germline V gene are SEHNR and FQNEAQ (reference sequence). Trimming pared 0 bases from V and 6 bases from J, leaving 14 bases between. CDR3 length: 15 residues.

The chain recombines TRBV7-9 with TRBJ1-2; D may be TRBD1 (5 bases). From germline, CDR1 is SEHNR and CDR2 FQNEAQ (reference sequence). The CDR3 consists of 14 residues. V was trimmed by 5 bases and J by 4 bases, leaving 14 bases between them. Here the CDR3 reads CASSLRDGGYGYTF. The CDR3 region has the DNA TGTGCCAGCAGCCTCAGGGATGGCGGCTATGGCTACACCTTC.

The gene calls are TRBV7-2 and TRBJ1-2; the D is unclear. CDR1 is SGHTA, CDR2 FQGNSA, per germline. Trimming took 1 base from V and 4 from J, leaving 10 bases between them. CDR3 length: 14 residues. Here the CDR3 DNA reads TGTGCCAGCAGCTTAGGGAACAGCCGCTATGGCTACACCTTC. Residues: CASSLGNSRYGYTF. The whole variable domain, remainder taken from reference TRBV7-2 and TRBJ1-2, is GAGVSQSPSNKVTEKGKDVELRCDPISGHTALYWYRQSLGQGLEFLIYFQGNSAPDKSGLPSDRFSAERTGGSVSTLTIQRTQQEDSAVYLCASSLGNSRYGYTFGSGTRLTVV.

The chain recombines TRBV10-3 with TRBJ1-5, with D possibly TRBD1 on 5 matching bases. The CDR3 is made up of 14 amino acids. Trimming stripped 5 bases from V and 5 bases from J, with 13 bases between. Germline V gene lookup returns CDR1 ENHRY and CDR2 SYGVKD. The CDR3 protein is CAISPRGRDQPQHF. As DNA, the CDR3 is TGTGCCATCAGTCCCCGGGGGAGGGATCAGCCCCAGCATTTT.